The next 7 T cell receptor beta chains were all read from a single sample in a study of early T cells in non-severe SARS-CoV-2 infection. MiXCR, applied by TCRdb to the 5' RACE reads, yields one record per CDR3 protein. The table has approximately 65,000 distinct CDR3 sequences, roughly an eighth seen once. The sequenced sample was whole blood. All receptors come from an adult who was a healthcare worker with PCR-confirmed SARS-CoV-2 infection or an uninfected control (not recorded which).

V and J are TRBV11-2 and TRBJ2-1; D possibly corresponds to TRBD2 (6 bases). Per the germline V gene, CDR1 is SGHAT and CDR2 is FQNNGV. The ends were cut back, 1 base at V and 9 bases at J, with 13 bases in the middle. CDR3 length: 14 amino acids. The CDR3 spells CASSLGWGDREQFF. DNA for the CDR3: TGTGCCAGCAGCTTAGGGTGGGGGGACCGTGAGCAGTTCTTC.

This clonotype was seen more than once but under ten times. The V call is TRBV28, the J call TRBJ1-5; 7 bases map to TRBD1. The V segment lost 9 bases and the J segment 4 bases; nucleotides outside the gene matches: 12. CDR1 and CDR2 (germline): MDHEN, SYDVKM. The CDR3 is 15 amino acids. The CDR3: CASRDSHLSNQPQHF. The DNA of the CDR3 is TGTGCCAGTAGGGACAGTCACCTTTCTAATCAGCCCCAGCATTTT.

The chain joins TRBV6-2 or TRBV6-3 to TRBJ2-1; D unresolved. The V end lost 5 bases, the J end lost 6 bases, and 8 bases lay between the germline ends. Germline V gene lookup returns CDR1 MNHEY and CDR2 SVGEGT. This CDR3 comprises 12 residues. CDR3 region: CASSQTTNEQFF. CDR3 DNA sequence: TGTGCCAGCAGTCAAACTACCAATGAGCAGTTCTTC.

This clonotype was counted a few times. The J gene is TRBJ2-1, the V gene TRBV6-2 or TRBV6-3; no clear D. This CDR3 comprises 15 residues. Germline V gives CDR1 MNHEY, CDR2 SVGEGT. V lost 7 bases to trimming and J lost 5 bases, with 18 bases between them. The DNA for the CDR3 is TGTGCCAGCACCCCTGCGATGGTCAGCCACAATGAGCAGTTCTTC. Translation gives CASTPAMVSHNEQFF.

This clonotype was recorded at least ten times. V is TRBV7-3 and J is TRBJ2-5; D remains unclear. The V end was cut by 3 bases, the J end by 3 bases, with 8 bases between. CDR1 is SGHTA, CDR2 FQGTGA, per germline. The CDR3 is 13 amino acids. CDR3 in DNA: TGTGCCAGCAGCTTTGGTCTAAAAGAGACCCAGTACTTC. It is translated as CASSFGLKETQYF.

CDR3: CASTPRVGRNTEAFF. The DNA for the CDR3 is TGTGCCAGCACCCCTAGGGTCGGAAGGAACACTGAAGCTTTCTTT. The V gene is TRBV7-9, the J gene TRBJ1-1; no clear D. The CDR3 runs 15 residues. Germline lookup yields CDR1 SEHNR and CDR2 FQNEAQ (reference sequence). V was cut by 7 bases and J by 1 base, with 16 bases left in between.

This clonotype occurred a few times. The chain joins TRBV7-9 to TRBJ2-1; the D is unclear. The V end was cut by 2 bases, the J end by 4 bases, with 15 bases between. There are 16 residues in the CDR3. CDR1 and CDR2 from the germline V gene are SEHNR and FQNEAQ (reference sequence). The CDR3 DNA follows: TGTGCCAGCAGCTTATTGTCTACTTGGGCTTACAATGAGCAGTTCTTC. It specifies CASSLLSTWAYNEQFF.